This T cell receptor (beta chain) was identified in a study of graft-versus-host responses after intestinal transplantation. About the study: For around three years after anti-thymocyte globulin induction, all recipients took tacrolimus and steroids.

Trimming stripped 7 bases from V and 0 bases from J, with 12 bases between. Germline CDR1 and CDR2: LNHDA and SQIVND (reference sequence). The CDR3 length is 15 residues. Concerning this clone itself: Its antigen is unknown.

Generated by immunoSEQ multiplex PCR, the TCRdb table keeps only in-frame clones and is missing some. Here the sample spans 85,000 to 100,000 clones, more than 85% being singletons. Overall study findings and caveats: Recipient-marrow GvH clones were detected, some having first appeared in ileum or blood. There was an association between peak levels of circulating GvH clones and early post-transplant HvG declines.

The genes are TRBV19 and TRBJ2-2, with D possibly matching TRBD1 (6 bases). Sequenced here: unstimulated CD4+ T cells sorted from spleen or lymph node cells, sampled before intestinal transplant. This clonotype was sampled from a human donor who received an intestinal transplant. The CDR3 DNA reads as TGTGCCAGTATGTTTGGGACAACGAACACCGGGGAGCTGTTTTTT. Its translation: CASMFGTTNTGELFF. Supplemented by reference TRBV19 and TRBJ2-2, the full variable domain reads DGGITQSPKYLFRKEGQNVTLSCEQNLNHDAMYWYRQDPGQGLRLIYYSQIVNDFQKGDIAEGYSVSREKKESFPLTVTSAQKNPTAFYLCASMFGTTNTGELFFGEGSRLTVL.